This TCR beta chain was sequenced for a study of breast tumors, draining lymph nodes, adjacent tissues. The study, taken as a whole, reports: That most tumor T cells come from lymph nodes remained unproven. Luminal-like breast cancer showed significantly higher tumor–nontumor repertoire similarity than basal-like.

As concerns this clonotype: Its antigen is still unknown. A much larger clone sits a single nucleotide away, making a read error possible.

The lymph nodes were axillary draining lymph nodes from breast cancer patients. The V gene's germline CDR1 is DFQATT and CDR2 SNEGSKA (reference sequence). CDR3 length equals 15 residues. TCRdb re-called the multiplex PCR reads through MiXCR, storing one row per CDR3 protein. The sample lists about 300,000 distinct CDR3 sequences; 30% were seen once. This receptor was taken from a female donor with breast cancer. Some clones in this sample may be carry-over from other donors' samples. The chain links TRBV20-1 to TRBJ1-3, with 9 bases that match TRBD1. Source material: axillary lymph node tissue. This CDR3 reads CSARAGQGTGTTMYF. Here the CDR3 DNA reads TGCAGTGCTAGAGCCGGACAGGGGACGGGAACCACCATGTATTTT.